Shown below are 9 T cell receptor beta chains from a single sample sequenced in a study of OX40 agonist ivuxolimab in advanced cancers. The assay was immunoSEQ multiplex PCR, and TCRdb's table has in-frame clones only and misses some. This table holds 20,000 to 25,000 clones, around three quarters found once. This specimen consisted of CD4+ or CD8+ T cells sorted from blood, obtained in a trial of the OX40 agonist ivuxolimab. These receptors were collected from an adult with an advanced solid tumor such as melanoma, head and neck, liver or kidney cancer.

This clone appeared a few times. The gene calls are TRBV2 and TRBJ1-4; no definite D call. Trimming took off 8 bases at V and 4 bases at J, with 11 bases between the two ends. The CDR3 is 13 amino acids. Germline CDR1 is SNHLY and CDR2 is FYNNEI. The CDR3 region has the DNA TGTGCCAGCTCTTCAAGTGGTAATGAAAAACTGTTTTTT. Protein: CASSSSGNEKLFF.

This chain joins TRBV5-4 and TRBJ1-2, with D tentatively TRBD1 (6 bases). The CDR3 totals 16 residues. Germline lookup yields CDR1 SGHNT and CDR2 YYREEE (reference sequence). V was trimmed by 3 bases and J by 12 bases, leaving 27 bases between them. CDR3: CASSSTVLGGREVNTF. CDR3 nucleotides: TGTGCCAGCAGCTCGACTGTCTTAGGGGGGAGAGAGGTGAACACCTTC.

This chain links TRBV28 with TRBJ2-1, with TRBD1 matching 7 bases. In germline, CDR1 is MDHEN, CDR2 SYDVKM. The V and J ends lost 6 bases and 6 bases, in that order; junction bases with no gene match: 8. The CDR3 length is 14 residues. CDR3 nucleotide sequence: TGTGCCAGCAGACCCAAGACAGGGCGCAATGAGCAGTTCTTC. It encodes CASRPKTGRNEQFF.

This clone was recorded a few times. The chain employs TRBV19 and TRBJ2-6, with 9 nucleotides matching TRBD1. The junction had 12 bases not matched to a gene; V was cut back by 7 bases and J by 2 bases. The CDR3 extends over 18 amino acids. Germline V CDR1 and CDR2: LNHDA, SQIVND (reference sequence). Here the CDR3 DNA reads TGTGCCAGTACCCTGTCTGGGACAGGGAGAACTGGGGCCAACGTCCTGACTTTC. Translation: CASTLSGTGRTGANVLTF.

This sequence joins TRBV5-4 and TRBJ1-2, with D perhaps matching TRBD1 (6 bases). Deletions cut 0 bases from V and 8 bases from J, with 20 bases between. Per germline, CDR1 SGHNT and CDR2 YYREEE (reference sequence). The CDR3 is made up of 16 amino acids. This chain's CDR3 is CASSLGNRGGGAGYTF. Written as DNA, the CDR3 is TGTGCCAGCAGCTTGGGAAATAGGGGCGGGGGCGCCGGCTACACCTTC.

This clone came up a few times. The chain has TRBV7-9 and TRBJ1-1; 9 nucleotides align to TRBD1. V lost 5 bases to trimming and J lost 5 bases; unmatched junction nucleotides: 6. This CDR3 is 14 amino acids long. Per germline, CDR1 SEHNR and CDR2 FQNEAQ (reference sequence). The CDR3, as DNA: TGTGCCAGCAGCCCCGGGACAGGGAAAACTGAAGCTTTCTTT. This sequence encodes CASSPGTGKTEAFF.

V gene TRBV4-2 combines with J gene TRBJ1-2; D not resolved. The CDR3 totals 13 residues. CDR1 is LGHNA and CDR2 is YNFKEQ in the germline V gene. V lost 5 bases, J lost 6 bases, and 13 bases lay in between. The CDR3 DNA is TGTGCCAGCAGCTCCGCACCAAAAGATGGCTACACCTTC. Its translation is CASSSAPKDGYTF.

This rearrangement joins TRBV10-1 to TRBJ2-2; TRBD1 or TRBD2 may be the D gene (5 bases each). Per the germline V gene, CDR1 is WNHNN and CDR2 is SYGVQD (reference sequence). The CDR3 covers 15 residues. V was shortened by 3 bases and J by 3 bases, with 11 bases between the two germline ends. The CDR3 region is CASSDAGGHTGELFF. The CDR3 DNA reads as TGCGCCAGCAGTGACGCTGGGGGACACACCGGGGAGCTGTTTTTT.

The V and J genes are TRBV7-2 and TRBJ2-3, with D uncertain. Trimming removed 6 bases at V and 4 bases at J, with 8 bases between. Germline-derived CDR1 and CDR2 are SGHTA and FQGNSA. The CDR3 runs 12 residues. CDR3 sequence (DNA): TGTGCCAGCAGACCCCAAGCAGATACGCAGTATTTT. This codes for CASRPQADTQYF.